The sequence of this T cell receptor (beta chain) was determined in a study of OX40 agonist ivuxolimab in advanced cancers. Study at large: Patients were treated with ivuxolimab, an agonistic anti-OX40 (CD134) antibody. The study's findings and limits: Among the lowest peripheral clonal expansion occurred in 0.1-3.0 mg/kg partial responders. A proportion of nonresponders additionally exhibited low normalized T-cell clonal expansion.

Only a few counts were recorded for this clone. Its antigen remains unidentified. Produced via immunoSEQ multiplex PCR; TCRdb's table is partial and in-frame only. The sample holds some 62,000 clones, approximately 80% seen once. This CDR3 is built from 13 residues. Trimming left V 2 bases short and J 5 bases short, with 9 bases between. The germline gives CDR1 MNHNS, CDR2 SASEGT. Blood was sampled at baseline, cycle 4 day 1, and cycle 7 day 1. Material: CD4+ or CD8+ T cells sorted from blood, obtained in a trial of the OX40 agonist ivuxolimab. The clonotype was recovered from an adult with an advanced solid tumor such as melanoma, head and neck, liver or kidney cancer. This chain uses TRBV6-1 with TRBJ1-2; D gene uncertain. CDR3: CASSEKGSYGYTF. The DNA for the CDR3 is TGTGCCAGCAGTGAAAAGGGTTCGTATGGCTACACCTTC.